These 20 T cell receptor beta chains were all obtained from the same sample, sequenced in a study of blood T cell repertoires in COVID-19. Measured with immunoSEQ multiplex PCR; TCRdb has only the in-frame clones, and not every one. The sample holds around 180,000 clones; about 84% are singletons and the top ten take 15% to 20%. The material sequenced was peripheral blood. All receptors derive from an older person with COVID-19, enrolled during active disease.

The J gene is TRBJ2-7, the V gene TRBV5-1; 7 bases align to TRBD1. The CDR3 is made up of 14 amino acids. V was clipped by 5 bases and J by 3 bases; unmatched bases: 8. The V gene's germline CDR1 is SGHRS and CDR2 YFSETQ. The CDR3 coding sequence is TGCGCCAGCAGTAAAACAGGGGCGGGCTACGAGCAGTACTTC. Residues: CASSKTGAGYEQYF.

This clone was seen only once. CDR3 amino acids: CASSISTSEVSGYTF. CDR3 sequence (DNA): TGTGCCAGTAGTATATCGACATCGGAGGTGTCTGGCTACACCTTC. The rearrangement uses TRBV19 and TRBJ1-2; unclear D gene. V was shortened by 2 bases and J by 7 bases, with 17 bases between the two germline ends. This CDR3 has 15 amino acids. Germline V gene lookup returns CDR1 LNHDA and CDR2 SQIVND (reference sequence).

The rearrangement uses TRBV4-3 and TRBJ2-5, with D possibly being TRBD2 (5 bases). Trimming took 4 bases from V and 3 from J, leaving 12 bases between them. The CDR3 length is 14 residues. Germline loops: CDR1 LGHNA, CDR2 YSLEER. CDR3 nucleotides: TGCGCCAGCAGCCGCATACTAGATAAAGAGACCCAGTACTTC. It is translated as CASSRILDKETQYF.

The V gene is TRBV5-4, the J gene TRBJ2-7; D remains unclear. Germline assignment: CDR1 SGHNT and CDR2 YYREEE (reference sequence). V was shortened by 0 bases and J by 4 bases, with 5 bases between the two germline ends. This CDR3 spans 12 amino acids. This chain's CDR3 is CASSLVPYEQYF. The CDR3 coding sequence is TGTGCCAGCAGCTTGGTCCCTTACGAGCAGTACTTC.

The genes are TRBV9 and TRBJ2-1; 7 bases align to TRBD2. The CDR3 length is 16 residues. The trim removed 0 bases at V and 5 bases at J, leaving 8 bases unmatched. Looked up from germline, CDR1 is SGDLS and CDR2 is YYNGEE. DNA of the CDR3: TGTGCCAGCAGCGTAGTCGGAGCGGGGCTAAACAATGAGCAGTTCTTC. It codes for CASSVVGAGLNNEQFF.

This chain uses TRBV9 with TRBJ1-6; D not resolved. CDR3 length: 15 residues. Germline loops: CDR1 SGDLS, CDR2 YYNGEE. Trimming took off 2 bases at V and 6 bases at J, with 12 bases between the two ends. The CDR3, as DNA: TGTGCCAGCAGCGTCGATAGTCGTCCTAATTCACCCCTCCACTTT. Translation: CASSVDSRPNSPLHF.

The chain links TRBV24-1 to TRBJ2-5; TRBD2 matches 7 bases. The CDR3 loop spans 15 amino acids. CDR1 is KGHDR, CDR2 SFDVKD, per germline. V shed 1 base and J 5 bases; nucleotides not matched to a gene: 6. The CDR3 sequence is CATSDFGRGGETQYF. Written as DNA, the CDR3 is TGTGCCACCAGTGATTTCGGGCGCGGGGGTGAGACCCAGTACTTC.

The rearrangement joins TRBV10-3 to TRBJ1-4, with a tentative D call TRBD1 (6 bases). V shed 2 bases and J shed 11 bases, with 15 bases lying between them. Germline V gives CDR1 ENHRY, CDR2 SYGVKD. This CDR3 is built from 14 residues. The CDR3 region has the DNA TGTGCCATCAGTGAGCCTGCAGGGGTAGGGAAACTGTTTTTT. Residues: CAISEPAGVGKLFF.

CDR3 sequence: CASSVEGRGLLDTQYF. As DNA, the CDR3 is TGTGCCAGCAGCGTGGAGGGCAGGGGGCTCCTGGATACGCAGTATTTT. The chain is built from TRBV9 and TRBJ2-3; 8 nucleotides align to TRBD1. The CDR3 runs to 16 residues. CDR1 and CDR2 from the germline V gene are SGDLS and YYNGEE. V was clipped by 2 bases and J by 6 bases; unmatched bases: 11.

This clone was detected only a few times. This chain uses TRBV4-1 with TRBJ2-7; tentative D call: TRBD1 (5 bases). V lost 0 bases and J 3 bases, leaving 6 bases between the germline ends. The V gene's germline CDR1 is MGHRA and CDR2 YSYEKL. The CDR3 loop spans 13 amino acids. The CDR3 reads CASSQDQGYEQYF. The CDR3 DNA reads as TGCGCCAGCAGCCAAGATCAGGGCTACGAGCAGTACTTC.

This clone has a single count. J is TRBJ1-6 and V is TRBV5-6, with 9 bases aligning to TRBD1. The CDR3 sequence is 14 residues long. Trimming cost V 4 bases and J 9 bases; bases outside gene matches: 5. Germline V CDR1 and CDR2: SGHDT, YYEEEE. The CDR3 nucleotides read TGTGCCAGCAGCAGGACAGGGGTAGGTTCACCCCTCCACTTT. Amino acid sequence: CASSRTGVGSPLHF.

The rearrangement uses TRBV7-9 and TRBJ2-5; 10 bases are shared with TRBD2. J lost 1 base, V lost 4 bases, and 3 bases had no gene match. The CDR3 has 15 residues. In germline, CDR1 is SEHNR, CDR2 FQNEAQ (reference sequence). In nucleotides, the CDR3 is TGTGCCAGCAGCTCAGGACTAGCGGCCCAAGAGACCCAGTACTTC. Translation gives CASSSGLAAQETQYF.

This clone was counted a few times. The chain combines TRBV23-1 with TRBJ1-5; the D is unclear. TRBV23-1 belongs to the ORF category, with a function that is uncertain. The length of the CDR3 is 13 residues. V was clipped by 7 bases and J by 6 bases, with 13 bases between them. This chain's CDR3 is CASTLRLGQPQHF. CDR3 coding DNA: TGCGCCAGCACCCTCCGTCTCGGTCAGCCCCAGCATTTT.

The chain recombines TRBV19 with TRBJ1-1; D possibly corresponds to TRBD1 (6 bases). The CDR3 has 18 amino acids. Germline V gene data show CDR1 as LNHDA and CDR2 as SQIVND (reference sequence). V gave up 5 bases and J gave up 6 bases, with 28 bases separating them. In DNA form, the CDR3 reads TGTGCCAGTAGTCAAATCACGGGCGGAAGGGGGGGGTTGGCTGAAGCTTTCTTT. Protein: CASSQITGGRGGLAEAFF.

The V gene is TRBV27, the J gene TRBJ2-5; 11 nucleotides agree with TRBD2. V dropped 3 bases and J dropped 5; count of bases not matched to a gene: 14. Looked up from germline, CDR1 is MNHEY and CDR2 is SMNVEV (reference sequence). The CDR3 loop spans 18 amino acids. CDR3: CASSFQMVAGGRSETQYF. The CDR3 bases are TGTGCCAGCAGTTTCCAGATGGTAGCGGGGGGGCGGAGTGAGACCCAGTACTTC.

The CDR3 spells CASSLTSGGADTQYF. In nucleotides, the CDR3 is TGTGCCAGCAGTCTTACTAGCGGGGGGGCAGATACGCAGTATTTT. This sequence joins TRBV6-4 and TRBJ2-3; 13 bases line up with TRBD2. The trim removed 5 bases at V and 4 bases at J, leaving 3 bases unmatched. The CDR3 is 15 amino acids. Per the germline V gene, CDR1 is MRHNA and CDR2 is SNTAGT.

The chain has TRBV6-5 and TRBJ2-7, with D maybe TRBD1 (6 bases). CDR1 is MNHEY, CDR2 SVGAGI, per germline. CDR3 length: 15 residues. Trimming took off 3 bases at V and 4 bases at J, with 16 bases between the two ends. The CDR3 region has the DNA TGTGCCAGCAGTTATGCCGTGACAGGCAATTACGAGCAGTACTTC. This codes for CASSYAVTGNYEQYF.

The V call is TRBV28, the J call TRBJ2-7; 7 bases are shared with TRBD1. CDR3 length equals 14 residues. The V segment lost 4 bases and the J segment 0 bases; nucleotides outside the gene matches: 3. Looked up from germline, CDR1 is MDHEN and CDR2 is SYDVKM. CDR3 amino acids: CASSSRDSSYEQYF. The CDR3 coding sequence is TGTGCCAGCAGTTCCCGGGACAGCTCCTACGAGCAGTACTTC.

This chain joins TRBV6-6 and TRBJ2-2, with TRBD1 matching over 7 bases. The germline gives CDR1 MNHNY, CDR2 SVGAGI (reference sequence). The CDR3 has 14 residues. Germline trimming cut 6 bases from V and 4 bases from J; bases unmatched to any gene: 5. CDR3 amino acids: CASSLDRSTGELFF. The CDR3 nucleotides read TGTGCCAGCAGCCTGGACAGGAGCACCGGGGAGCTGTTTTTT.

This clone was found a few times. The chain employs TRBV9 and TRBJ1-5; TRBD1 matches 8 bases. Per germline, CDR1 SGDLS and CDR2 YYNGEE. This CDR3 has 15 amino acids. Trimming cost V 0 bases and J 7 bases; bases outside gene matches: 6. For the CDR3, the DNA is TGTGCCAGCAGCGTAGGGACAGGGTTGGGGCAGCCCCAGCATTTT. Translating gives CASSVGTGLGQPQHF. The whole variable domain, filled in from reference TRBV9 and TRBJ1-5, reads DSGVTQTPKHLITATGQRVTLRCSPRSGDLSVYWYQQSLDQGLQFLIQYYNGEERAKGNILERFSAQQFPDLHSELNLSSLELGDSALYFCASSVGTGLGQPQHFGDGTRLSIL.